The 30 T cell receptor beta chains given below trace back to one sample, sequenced in a study of blood T cell repertoires in COVID-19. Assay used: immunoSEQ multiplex PCR; TCRdb lists only in-frame clones, some missing. The sample includes about 190,000 clones, over 75% of them seen just once. Sequencing was performed on peripheral blood. These TCRs come from a woman in her 40s who had recovered from COVID-19.

The chain couples TRBV28 to TRBJ1-2; 9 nucleotides agree with TRBD1. The CDR3 sequence is 15 residues long. Germline V gene sequence: CDR1 MDHEN, CDR2 SYDVKM. The junction had 15 bases not matched to a gene; V was cut back by 8 bases and J by 8 bases. In DNA, the CDR3 is TGTGCCAGCGCTCGCGGGACAGGGTCTCTAAAGGGCTACACCTTC. This encodes CASARGTGSLKGYTF.

The rearrangement uses TRBV28 and TRBJ1-5; possibly TRBD1 for D (6 bases). The V gene lost 6 bases and the J gene lost 5 bases, with 11 bases spanning the gap. The germline V gene has CDR1 MDHEN and CDR2 SYDVKM. This CDR3 is built from 13 residues. In DNA, the CDR3 is TGTGCCAGCAGGCAGGGGCTCCATCAGCCCCAGCATTTT. Encoded protein: CASRQGLHQPQHF.

V and J are TRBV27 and TRBJ1-2, with D hard to call. The CDR3 spans 17 residues. Germline V gene data show CDR1 as MNHEY and CDR2 as SMNVEV (reference sequence). With 0 bases removed from V and 6 bases from J, the gap between germline ends came to 20 bases. The CDR3 DNA follows: TGTGCCAGCAGTTTATCGTCGTTTTACGGAGGGCCTCATGGCTACACCTTC. This gives the protein CASSLSSFYGGPHGYTF.

The chain carries TRBV6-2 or TRBV6-3 and TRBJ2-2, with 8 bases identical to TRBD2. Germline V gene lookup returns CDR1 MNHEY and CDR2 SVGEGT. Trimming cost V 4 bases and J 4 bases; bases outside gene matches: 8. The CDR3 contains 16 residues. The CDR3 is CASSSWPGGSTGELFF. CDR3 sequence (DNA): TGTGCCAGCAGTTCTTGGCCGGGAGGGTCCACCGGGGAGCTGTTTTTT.

The chain joins TRBV2 to TRBJ1-5; D remains ambiguous. This CDR3 contains 14 residues. CDR1 is SNHLY, CDR2 FYNNEI, per germline. V shed 5 bases and J shed 5 bases, with 13 bases lying between them. CDR3 protein: CASSPGGRDQPQHF. The CDR3, as DNA: TGTGCCAGCAGTCCGGGAGGACGTGATCAGCCCCAGCATTTT.

The chain combines TRBV9 with TRBJ2-7; tentatively, D is TRBD1 (5 bases). Germline-derived CDR1 and CDR2 are SGDLS and YYNGEE. V lost 0 bases and J lost 2, with 12 bases in between. The length of the CDR3 is 15 residues. This chain's CDR3 is CASSVDWGRAYEQYF. The CDR3 nucleotides are TGTGCCAGCAGCGTAGATTGGGGCAGGGCCTACGAGCAGTACTTC.

This clone was counted a single time. The chain combines TRBV19 with TRBJ2-7; TRBD1 matches at 7 bases. The trim removed 3 bases at V and 3 bases at J, leaving 2 bases unmatched. Germline CDR1 reads LNHDA; CDR2 reads SQIVND (reference sequence). The CDR3 is made up of 13 amino acids. Here the CDR3 DNA reads TGTGCCAGTAGTATTCGACAGGGCTACGAGCAGTACTTC. Encoded protein: CASSIRQGYEQYF.

The chain recombines TRBV6-4 with TRBJ2-2, with 9 bases fitting TRBD1. Per the germline V gene, CDR1 is MRHNA and CDR2 is SNTAGT. This CDR3 has 14 residues. V shed 5 bases, J shed 6 bases, and the junction held 4 bases outside the gene matches. For the CDR3, the DNA is TGTGCCAGCAGTAGGACAGGGGAGGCCGGGGAGCTGTTTTTT. Its protein is CASSRTGEAGELFF.

This chain connects TRBV28 to TRBJ2-7; TRBD2 aligns across 7 bases. CDR1 MDHEN and CDR2 SYDVKM come from the germline V gene. The CDR3 has 17 residues. J gave up 2 bases and V 5 bases, and 15 bases lay outside the gene matches. The CDR3 spells CASSNGPGRETTYEQYF. CDR3 bases: TGTGCCAGCAGTAACGGTCCTGGGAGGGAGACCACCTACGAGCAGTACTTC.

V and J are TRBV5-4 and TRBJ1-4; D possibly corresponds to TRBD1 (6 bases). CDR1 and CDR2 (germline): SGHNT, YYREEE (reference sequence). This CDR3 is built from 13 residues. The V end lost 4 bases, the J end lost 6 bases, and 10 bases lay between the germline ends. The CDR3 nucleotides read TGTGCCAGCAGCCCGGGGACACATGAAAAACTGTTTTTT. This encodes CASSPGTHEKLFF. The variable domain in full, completed from reference TRBV5-4 and TRBJ1-4, reads ETGVTQSPTHLIKTRGQQVTLRCSSQSGHNTVSWYQQALGQGPQFIFQYYREEENGRGNFPPRFSGLQFPNYSSELNVNALELDDSALYLCASSPGTHEKLFFGSGTQLSVL.

The chain recombines TRBV12-3 or TRBV12-4 with TRBJ1-1, with D possibly matching TRBD1 (5 bases). The CDR3 spans 12 residues. Trimming took 1 base from V and 10 from J, leaving 10 bases between them. The CDR3 DNA reads as TGTGCCAGCAGTTTAGACAGGATTGGAGCTTTCTTT. Its protein product is CASSLDRIGAFF.

V usage is TRBV7-2 and J usage is TRBJ2-5; 7 bases map to TRBD2. The CDR3 loop spans 15 amino acids. With V trimmed by 5 bases and J by 4 bases, 10 bases remained unmatched. The germline V gene encodes CDR1 SGHTA and CDR2 FQGNSA. CDR3 protein: CASSISGASGETQYF. CDR3 nucleotide sequence: TGTGCCAGCAGCATCAGCGGGGCCTCCGGAGAGACCCAGTACTTC. The complete variable domain, with remaining parts taken from reference TRBV7-2 and TRBJ2-5, reads GAGVSQSPSNKVTEKGKDVELRCDPISGHTALYWYRQSLGQGLEFLIYFQGNSAPDKSGLPSDRFSAERTGGSVSTLTIQRTQQEDSAVYLCASSISGASGETQYFGPGTRLLVL.

The rearrangement links TRBV11-3 to TRBJ2-3; D not resolved. Looked up from germline, CDR1 is SGHNT and CDR2 is YENEEA. This CDR3 is 12 amino acids long. The V and J ends lost 5 bases and 5 bases respectively, with 8 bases between them. In nucleotides, the CDR3 is TGTGCCAGCAGCCGTACAAGAGATACGCAGTATTTT. Translating it yields CASSRTRDTQYF.

The V and J genes are TRBV7-2 and TRBJ2-2; TRBD1 agrees at 9 bases. The CDR3 extends over 16 amino acids. Germline CDR1 and CDR2: SGHTA and FQGNSA. The V gene end was trimmed by 4 bases and the J gene end by 2 bases; junction bases not matched to a gene: 5. The CDR3 sequence: CASSWAGQGNTGELFF. As DNA, the CDR3 is TGTGCCAGCAGCTGGGCGGGACAGGGCAACACCGGGGAGCTGTTTTTT.

V and J are TRBV6-2 or TRBV6-3 and TRBJ2-1, with D maybe TRBD2 (6 bases). The germline gives CDR1 MNHEY, CDR2 SVGEGT. The CDR3 totals 14 residues. Trimming removed 5 bases at V and 7 bases at J, with 15 bases between. The CDR3 loop is CASSRGSRVNEQFF. CDR3 nucleotides: TGTGCCAGCAGTCGGGGGAGCCGGGTGAATGAGCAGTTCTTC.

This clone was counted once. CDR3 protein: CAISESGYYEQYF. The CDR3 region has the DNA TGTGCCATCAGTGAGTCCGGGTACTACGAGCAGTACTTC. The genes are TRBV10-3 and TRBJ2-7; D ambiguous. The germline V gene has CDR1 ENHRY and CDR2 SYGVKD. The CDR3 spans 13 residues. V was pared by 0 bases and J by 3 bases, with 6 bases between.

This sequence joins TRBV6-6 and TRBJ1-2; possibly TRBD1 for D (6 bases). The CDR3 length is 12 residues. Trimming removed 5 bases at V and 7 bases at J, with 11 bases between. The germline gives CDR1 MNHNY, CDR2 SVGAGI (reference sequence). The CDR3 bases are TGTGCCAGCAGTGGGGAGACAGGTGGCTACACCTTC. It codes for CASSGETGGYTF.

The chain carries TRBV19 and TRBJ2-7; 10 bases agree with TRBD1. The J segment lost 0 bases and the V segment lost 5 bases, leaving 4 bases of the junction unmatched. CDR3 length: 15 residues. CDR1 and CDR2 (germline): LNHDA, SQIVND (reference sequence). CDR3 DNA: TGTGCCAGTAGTTCCGGGACAGGGGTCTCCTACGAGCAGTACTTC. It yields the protein CASSSGTGVSYEQYF.

This chain joins TRBV5-1 and TRBJ2-7; 11 nucleotides line up with TRBD1. Germline CDR1 is SGHRS and CDR2 is YFSETQ. The CDR3 is 14 residues long. V shed 5 bases, J shed 2 bases, and the junction held 3 bases outside the gene matches. CDR3 residues: CASRGDRGTYEQYF. For the CDR3, the DNA is TGCGCCAGCAGGGGGGACAGGGGGACCTACGAGCAGTACTTC. Looking up the rest from reference TRBV5-1 and TRBJ2-7 gives the full variable domain: KAGVTQTPRYLIKTRGQQVTLSCSPISGHRSVSWYQQTPGQGLQFLFEYFSETQRNKGNFPGRFSGRQFSNSRSEMNVSTLELGDSALYLCASRGDRGTYEQYFGPGTRLTVT.

The rearrangement uses TRBV3-1 (or the pseudogene TRBV3-2) and TRBJ1-2, with D unclear. CDR1 and CDR2 from the germline V gene are LGHDT and YNNKEL (reference sequence). Trimming removed 3 bases from V and 6 bases from J, with 8 bases in between. The CDR3 is 12 residues long. The CDR3 loop reads CASSHDKNGYTF. The CDR3 DNA sequence: TGTGCCAGCAGCCACGACAAGAATGGCTACACCTTC.

The V gene is TRBV18, the J gene TRBJ1-1; TRBD1 matches at 9 bases. Per germline, CDR1 KGHSH and CDR2 LQKENI. This CDR3 spans 13 amino acids. V lost 3 bases to trimming and J lost 8 bases; unmatched junction nucleotides: 4. CDR3 loop: CASSPGTGREAFF. The CDR3 region has the DNA TGTGCCAGCTCACCTGGGACAGGGCGGGAAGCTTTCTTT.

DNA for the CDR3: TGTGCCAGCAGCTTAGAGTCACGAGGGACAGTTAATGAAAAACTGTTTTTT. It is translated as CASSLESRGTVNEKLFF. V is TRBV7-2 and J is TRBJ1-4; 7 positions agree with TRBD1. The CDR3 is 17 amino acids. Germline V gene data show CDR1 as SGHTA and CDR2 as FQGNSA. V gave up 1 base and J gave up 4 bases; unmatched junction bases: 9.

The V gene is TRBV19, the J gene TRBJ2-3, with 11 bases aligning to TRBD2. The CDR3 spans 17 residues. Looked up from germline, CDR1 is LNHDA and CDR2 is SQIVND (reference sequence). J lost 0 bases, V lost 6 bases, and 8 bases had no gene match. The CDR3 loop reads CASSRLGLAGSTDTQYF. The CDR3 coding sequence is TGTGCCAGTAGCCGACTTGGACTAGCGGGTAGCACAGATACGCAGTATTTT.

This chain joins TRBV6-5 and TRBJ2-1, with TRBD1 matching over 10 bases. In germline, CDR1 is MNHEY, CDR2 SVGAGI. The CDR3 is 15 residues long. The trim removed 7 bases at V and 6 bases at J, leaving 9 bases unmatched. DNA of the CDR3: TGTGCCAGCATCACCTCAGGACAGGGGGGCAATGAGCAGTTCTTC. Translated, it gives CASITSGQGGNEQFF.

V and J are TRBV1 and TRBJ2-2; the table's D call of TRBD2 was not tested on the DNA. TRBV1 is designated a pseudogene. CDR3 length: 15 amino acids. CDR3 nucleotide sequence: TGCACCAGCAGCCAAGGGCGGGGGGTCACCGGGGAGCTGTTTTTT. Encoded protein: CTSSQGRGVTGELFF.

Details on this clone: Given a much more abundant clone one base away, this may be a read error. Other nucleotide sequences from this sample produce the same CDR3. The rearrangement uses TRBV6-5 and TRBJ2-3; 11 bases are shared with TRBD2. The ends lost 5 bases at V and 0 bases at J; junction bases unmatched: 1. The CDR3 is made up of 15 amino acids. Germline assignment: CDR1 MNHEY and CDR2 SVGAGI. Here the CDR3 reads CASSRTSGSTDTQYF. CDR3 in DNA: TGTGCCAGCAGTCGGACTAGCGGGAGCACAGATACGCAGTATTTT.

The rearrangement uses TRBV2 and TRBJ2-3; TRBD1 might be the D (6 bases). The CDR3 is made up of 15 amino acids. V lost 5 bases and J lost 1, with 13 bases in between. The germline gives CDR1 SNHLY, CDR2 FYNNEI. DNA of the CDR3: TGTGCCAGCAGTCCCAGACAGGAGCGCACAGATACGCAGTATTTT. Protein product: CASSPRQERTDTQYF.

The gene calls are TRBV19 and TRBJ2-3; TRBD2 matches at 7 bases. This CDR3 spans 13 amino acids. The V and J ends lost 6 bases and 2 bases, in that order; junction bases with no gene match: 2. Germline loops: CDR1 LNHDA, CDR2 SQIVND (reference sequence). CDR3: CASRGLNTDTQYF. In nucleotides, the CDR3 is TGTGCCAGTAGGGGACTAAACACAGATACGCAGTATTTT.

The genes are TRBV27 and TRBJ2-7; D is ambiguous. Germline V CDR1 and CDR2: MNHEY, SMNVEV (reference sequence). Trimming took off 0 bases at V and 7 bases at J, with 16 bases between the two ends. This CDR3 is 15 amino acids long. CDR3 in DNA: TGTGCCAGCAGTTTATCGATAACGGCTCTGGAGGAGCAGTACTTC. This gives the protein CASSLSITALEEQYF.

This rearrangement joins TRBV3-1 (or the pseudogene TRBV3-2) to TRBJ2-5, with D hard to call. Germline V gives CDR1 LGHDT, CDR2 YNNKEL (reference sequence). Trimming removed 3 bases at V and 5 bases at J, with 4 bases between. The CDR3 extends over 11 amino acids. Written as DNA, the CDR3 is TGTGCCAGCAGCCAGTCGGAGACCCAGTACTTC. Its protein is CASSQSETQYF.